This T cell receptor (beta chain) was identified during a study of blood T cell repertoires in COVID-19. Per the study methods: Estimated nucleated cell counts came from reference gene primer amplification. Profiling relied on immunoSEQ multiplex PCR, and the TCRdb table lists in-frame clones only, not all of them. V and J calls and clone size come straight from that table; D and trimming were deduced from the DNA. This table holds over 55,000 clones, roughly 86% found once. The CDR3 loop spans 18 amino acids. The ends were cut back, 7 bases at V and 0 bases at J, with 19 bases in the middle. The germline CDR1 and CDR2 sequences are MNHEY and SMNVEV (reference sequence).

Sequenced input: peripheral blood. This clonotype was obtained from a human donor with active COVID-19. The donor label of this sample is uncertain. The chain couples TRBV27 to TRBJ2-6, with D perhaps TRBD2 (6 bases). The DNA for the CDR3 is TGTGCCAGCACCTTAACCGGGACTCTAAGCTCTGGGGCCAACGTCCTGACTTTC. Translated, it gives CASTLTGTLSSGANVLTF.